The source of this TCR beta chain is a study of T cell changes during pregnancy in multiple sclerosis (dated by TCRdb to the late 2010s). Study-wide context: In women with multiple sclerosis, the researchers looked at how the T cell repertoire shifted as pregnancy progressed.

Library generation was performed with the immunoSEQ multiplex PCR assay. This is the immuneACCESS table as TCRdb keeps it, with only in-frame sequences that have V and J called. A part of the clones is gone; compared with another copy, unresolved V genes explain less than half, and the rest is unexplained. The sample includes more than 55,000 clones, with just over 90% observed a single time. In total, the top ten clones hold around 1.3% of the sample. As to this clone: This clone's antigen is unknown. Base qualities were left out, and no much larger clone turns up one base away.

From V the trimming removes 4 bases and from J it removes 8 bases, while the gene matches leave 6 bases of the junction unaccounted for. CDR1 SGHRS and CDR2 YFSETQ are derived from the germline V gene. From the cysteine through the phenylalanine, the CDR3 covers 14 amino acids. The DNA shown is the 42-base CDR3, in frame from base 1. This clonotype was obtained from a female donor with multiple sclerosis, enrolled in a pregnancy study. The sample consisted of peripheral blood, taken in the second trimester of pregnancy. The chain joins TRBV5-1 to TRBJ2-2, with 9 central nucleotides matching TRBD1. The CDR3 loop reads CASSPTGGYGELFF. The sequenced DNA: TGCGCCAGCAGCCCAACAGGGGGCTATGGGGAGCTGTTTTTT.